This T cell receptor beta chain was identified during a study of neoadjuvant anti-PD-1 for oral cavity cancer (dated by TCRdb to 2020 to 2022). Concerning the study at large: Before curative-intent surgical resection, most patients were given three to four biweekly doses of nivolumab at 3 mg/kg. For patients who did not progress, a fourth nivolumab dose was given around day 43, followed by definitive surgical resection on days 50-56. The parent correlative cohort had 12 to 13 patients and a response rate of roughly 31%. Under RECIST 1.1, a patient counted as a responder if showing complete response, partial response or stable disease, and as a non-responder if showing progression. Study-level results and caveats: Only a few patients per response group were included in the TCR analyses, and the authors called for validation in larger cohorts. Higher pretreatment blood Treg/Th17 ratios correlated with both higher pretreatment blood TCRbeta clonality and lower post-treatment tumor TCRbeta clonality. After neoadjuvant nivolumab, significantly higher T cell clonality (Gini index) was found within PBMCs in non-responders than in responders.

The table lists this clone with a count of one. Its target antigen remains unknown. No base qualities exist here, and no much larger clone lies one base off it. PBMC libraries used mostly 480 ng of input genomic DNA for deep sequencing, with six replicates per sample. The immunoSEQ hsTCRbeta kit was used to prepare TCRbeta libraries, following the manufacturer's instructions. The finished libraries were brought together in one pool at roughly 2.7 nM, which was then read using an Illumina NovaSeq 6000 S4 flow cell. The study's own analysis went as follows. The immunoSEQ Analyzer was used for raw data preprocessing and quality control. The analysis was limited to productive rearrangements, and each clonotype was defined by a unique CDR3 amino acid sequence. Using the R package tcR, the researchers computed the Gini-Simpson index as their estimate of repertoire clonality. Student's t test was used to compare Gini indices, and Pearson correlation was used to assess associations with tumor size change. In its TCRdb copy, this immuneACCESS table keeps in-frame sequences only and misses some clones. Where compared with another copy, unresolved V genes explain less than half of these, and the others have no known cause. V, J and clone size are those of that table, while D and trimming were read from the DNA. For this sample there are about 16,000 clones; 64% appear just once. About 3% of the sample goes to the ten largest clones.

In the paper's terms, the time point label means: before neoadjuvant nivolumab. None of the patients had received prior systemic or radiation treatment, and all were newly diagnosed with stage II-IVA oral cavity squamous cell carcinoma. The cohort was composed of patients with HPV-negative, locally advanced oral cavity squamous cell carcinoma. Peripheral blood mononuclear cells were analyzed directly, without maintenance or expansion in culture. Samples were obtained from a longitudinal correlative study of a single-arm phase II trial of neoadjuvant nivolumab in oral cavity squamous cell carcinoma. Subject-matched pre- and post-treatment PBMCs and tumors from three responders and three non-responders underwent genomic DNA-based TCRbeta sequencing. Peripheral blood mononuclear cells were collected before nivolumab treatment and again after treatment, at the time of surgery. The Maxwell RSC DNA from Cells kit was used to isolate genomic DNA from PBMCs.

Specimen: PBMCs, collected before nivolumab (anti-PD-1) treatment. The receptor's source is a person between 40 and 79 years old with oral cavity squamous cell carcinoma.

Here is the DNA: TGTGCCAGCAGTGAATCGGGGTGGGGGGACCTTAGCAATCAGCCCCAGCATTTT. It translates as CASSESGWGDLSNQPQHF. Recombination connected TRBV6-1 to TRBJ1-5, and TRBD1 may be the D gene, going by 5 matching bases. Taken from the germline V gene, the CDR1 and CDR2 loops are MNHNS and SASEGT. At the junction V is shortened by 2 bases and J by 0 bases, with 17 bases in between. The CDR3 contains 18 residues, cysteine and phenylalanine counted. The DNA shown is the 54-base CDR3, in frame from base 1.